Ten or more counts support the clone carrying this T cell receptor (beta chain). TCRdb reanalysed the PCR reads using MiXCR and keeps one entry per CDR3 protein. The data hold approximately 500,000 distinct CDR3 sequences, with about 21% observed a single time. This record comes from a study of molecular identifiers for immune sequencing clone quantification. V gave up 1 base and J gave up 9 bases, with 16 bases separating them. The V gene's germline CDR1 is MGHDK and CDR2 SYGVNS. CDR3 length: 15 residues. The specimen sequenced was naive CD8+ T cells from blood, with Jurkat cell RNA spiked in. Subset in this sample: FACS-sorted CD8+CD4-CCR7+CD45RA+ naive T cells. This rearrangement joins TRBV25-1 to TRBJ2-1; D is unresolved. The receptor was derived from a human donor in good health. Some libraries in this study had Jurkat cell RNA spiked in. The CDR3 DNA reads TGTGCCAGCAGTGAATTTGGGCCGCAGAACGGTGAGCAGTTCTTC. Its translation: CASSEFGPQNGEQFF.